Following are 31 T cell receptor beta chains from one sample sequenced in a study of T cell repertoires in cytomegalovirus infection. TCRdb ran MiXCR on the reads and lists one entry per CDR3 protein. The sample carries roughly 600,000 distinct CDR3 sequences, roughly 26% recorded once. Sequenced sample: CD8+ T cells from PBMCs. The receptors here all came from a human donor in good health (CMV status not recorded). Some clones in this sample may be carry-over from other donors' samples.

This clonotype came up a few times. This chain connects TRBV24-1 to TRBJ2-2; 8 positions match TRBD1. V lost 5 bases, J lost 4 bases, and 5 bases stayed unmatched. CDR3 length: 15 residues. Germline-derived CDR1 and CDR2 are KGHDR and SFDVKD. CDR3 sequence reads: CATSGLDRGTGELFF. The CDR3 DNA reads TGTGCCACCAGTGGACTCGACAGGGGCACCGGGGAGCTGTTTTTT.

The table lists this clonotype with a few counts. The chain recombines TRBV6-5 with TRBJ1-6, with D uncertain. Deletions cut 8 bases from V and 4 bases from J, with 15 bases between. The CDR3 has 15 residues. CDR1 is MNHEY and CDR2 is SVGAGI in the germline V gene. CDR3 coding DNA: TGTGCCAGCCAAAGAGGAACAGCTTATAATTCACCCCTCCACTTT. Translating it yields CASQRGTAYNSPLHF.

The table lists this clonotype with a few counts. This chain links TRBV28 with TRBJ2-1, with D tentatively TRBD2 (6 bases). CDR1 and CDR2 from the germline V gene are MDHEN and SYDVKM. The length of the CDR3 is 16 residues. V was trimmed by 0 bases and J by 5 bases, leaving 14 bases between them. The CDR3 region has the DNA TGTGCCAGCAGTTTATGGCGGGGCGTAATTAACAATGAGCAGTTCTTC. Translated, it gives CASSLWRGVINNEQFF.

Many counts were recorded for this clonotype. The V call is TRBV6-1, the J call TRBJ2-3; TRBD2 matches at 9 bases. CDR1 is MNHNS and CDR2 is SASEGT in the germline V gene. This CDR3 is built from 15 residues. The V gene end was trimmed by 6 bases and the J gene end by 4 bases; junction bases not matched to a gene: 8. The CDR3 DNA follows: TGTGCCAGCAGCTCCAGCGGGGGGAGCGCAGATACGCAGTATTTT. Residues: CASSSSGGSADTQYF.

This clonotype was detected ten times or more. The chain joins TRBV7-6 to TRBJ2-1; 8 positions agree with TRBD1. The CDR3 loop spans 16 amino acids. V was pared by 0 bases and J by 5 bases, with 6 bases of the junction left unmatched. CDR1 and CDR2 from the germline V gene are SGHVS and FNYEAQ. CDR3 bases: TGTGCCAGCAGCTTAGCTGGGGCAGGGGGCCACAATGAGCAGTTCTTC. Protein sequence: CASSLAGAGGHNEQFF.

V and J are TRBV7-6 and TRBJ2-6; D gene ambiguous. V gave up 6 bases and J gave up 0 bases, with 6 bases separating them. The germline gives CDR1 SGHVS, CDR2 FNYEAQ. This CDR3 contains 14 residues. CDR3 in DNA: TGTGCCAGCAGGCCAAACTCTGGGGCCAACGTCCTGACTTTC. Protein product: CASRPNSGANVLTF.

At least ten counts were recorded for this clonotype. V gene TRBV12-3 or TRBV12-4 combines with J gene TRBJ2-1; 12 nucleotides agree with TRBD1. Trimming removed 3 bases from V and 5 bases from J; junction bases left unmatched: 8. CDR3 length equals 17 residues. The DNA for the CDR3 is TGTGCCAGCAGTTTCCGAGCCGGGACAGGGGGCCACAATGAGCAGTTCTTC. Translation gives CASSFRAGTGGHNEQFF.

This clonotype came up a few times. The chain employs TRBV19 and TRBJ1-2; D not certain. In germline, CDR1 is LNHDA, CDR2 SQIVND (reference sequence). CDR3 size: 10 residues. V dropped 10 bases and J dropped 8 bases, with 11 bases sitting between them. The CDR3 DNA is TGTGCCACCTCCGGGGAGGGCTACACCTTC. It is translated as CATSGEGYTF.

There are many counts of this clonotype. The chain recombines TRBV12-3 or TRBV12-4 with TRBJ1-1, with D perhaps TRBD1 (5 bases). The CDR3 has 13 residues. V was pared by 5 bases and J by 3 bases, with 10 bases between. CDR3 amino acids: CASSIWGYTEAFF. CDR3 coding DNA: TGTGCCAGCAGTATCTGGGGGTACACTGAAGCTTTCTTT.

J is TRBJ2-7 and V is TRBV20-1, with TRBD2 matching 7 bases. J was trimmed by 0 bases and V by 6 bases; bases with no gene match: 11. Per the germline V gene, CDR1 is DFQATT and CDR2 is SNEGSKA (reference sequence). This CDR3 has 15 residues. For the CDR3, the DNA is TGCAGTGCCGGGGGGAGAGGGGCGAGCTCCTACGAGCAGTACTTC. Translated, it gives CSAGGRGASSYEQYF.

CDR3 protein: CANTHGNEQYV. CDR3 nucleotide sequence: TGTGCCAACACCCACGGAAACGAGCAGTACGTC. This rearrangement joins TRBV2 to TRBJ2-7; no reliable D call. V shed 10 bases and J shed 5 bases, with 12 bases lying between them. The CDR3 covers 11 residues. Germline V gene sequence: CDR1 SNHLY, CDR2 FYNNEI.

This clonotype was counted between two and nine times. The chain combines TRBV27 with TRBJ2-5, with a tentative D call TRBD1 (6 bases). This CDR3 contains 16 residues. V was shortened by 5 bases and J by 2 bases, with 18 bases between the two germline ends. CDR1 and CDR2 (germline): MNHEY, SMNVEV (reference sequence). The CDR3 sequence: CASSGQDSIVQETQYF. Here the CDR3 DNA reads TGTGCCAGCAGTGGGCAGGACAGTATAGTACAAGAGACCCAGTACTTC.

This clonotype has a handful of counts. The chain recombines TRBV2 with TRBJ2-7; D unclear. CDR3 size: 13 residues. Germline CDR1 is SNHLY and CDR2 is FYNNEI. The germline V and J ends were trimmed by 3 bases and 4 bases, with 10 bases remaining between them. The CDR3 coding sequence is TGTGCCAGCAGTGAGGGTCTCACATACGAGCAGTACTTC. Translated: CASSEGLTYEQYF.

The DNA for the CDR3 is TGTGCCAGCTCCCCGACCAACTTTACTGGGGCCAACGTCCTGACTTTC. It yields the protein CASSPTNFTGANVLTF. J is TRBJ2-6 and V is TRBV7-9; D unclear. This CDR3 contains 16 residues. The germline CDR1 and CDR2 sequences are SEHNR and FQNEAQ (reference sequence). V was clipped by 8 bases and J by 2 bases, with 16 bases between them.

For this clonotype: A much larger clone is a single base away; this may be a read error. The V gene is TRBV5-6, the J gene TRBJ1-2; unclear D gene. Germline V gene lookup returns CDR1 SGHDT and CDR2 YYEEEE. With 0 bases removed from V and 9 bases from J, the gap between germline ends came to 18 bases. The CDR3 is made up of 15 amino acids. CDR3 DNA: TGTGCCAGCAGCTTGGCCTCAGAACAGTACAGTAGCTACACCTTC. As protein: CASSLASEQYSSYTF. The full variable domain, rest sourced from reference TRBV5-6 and TRBJ1-2, is DAGVTQSPTHLIKTRGQQVTLRCSPKSGHDTVSWYQQALGQGPQFIFQYYEEEERQRGNFPDRFSGHQFPNYSSELNVNALLLGDSALYLCASSLASEQYSSYTFGSGTRLTVV.

This clonotype has at least ten counts. The chain carries TRBV7-9 and TRBJ1-6; the D is unclear. CDR3 length: 15 residues. Germline values: CDR1 SEHNR, CDR2 FQNEAQ (reference sequence). Trimming left V 5 bases short and J 3 bases short, with 11 bases between. CDR3 coding DNA: TGTGCCAGCAGCCCACTGGTTGTCTATAATTCACCCCTCCACTTT. It codes for CASSPLVVYNSPLHF.

This clonotype has only a few counts. CDR3 residues: CASSSGLLRETQYF. The CDR3 DNA reads TGTGCCAGCAGCTCGGGACTATTACGAGAGACCCAGTACTTC. The chain couples TRBV7-9 to TRBJ2-5, with 7 bases aligning to TRBD2. Trimming took 4 bases from V and 4 from J; bases not matched to a gene: 6. The CDR3 is made up of 14 amino acids. The germline V gene encodes CDR1 SEHNR and CDR2 FQNEAQ (reference sequence). The entire variable domain, with the rest obtained from reference TRBV7-9 and TRBJ2-5, is as follows: DTGVSQNPRHKITKRGQNVTFRCDPISEHNRLYWYRQTLGQGPEFLTYFQNEAQLEKSRLLSDRFSAERPKGSFSTLEIQRTEQGDSAMYLCASSSGLLRETQYFGPGTRLLVL.

The V gene is TRBV6-2 or TRBV6-3, the J gene TRBJ1-2; D perhaps matches TRBD1 (6 bases). The CDR3 spans 13 residues. Per the germline V gene, CDR1 is MNHEY and CDR2 is SVGEGT. V lost 0 bases and J lost 8, with 10 bases in between. CDR3 residues: CASSYSNRVGYTF. CDR3 in DNA: TGTGCCAGCAGTTACTCTAACAGGGTCGGCTACACCTTC.

This clonotype was observed a handful of times. The chain carries TRBV19 and TRBJ1-1; a weak D match, TRBD1 (5 bases). The germline gives CDR1 LNHDA, CDR2 SQIVND (reference sequence). This CDR3 contains 15 residues. Trimming removed 5 bases at V and 4 bases at J, with 17 bases between. The CDR3 bases are TGTGCCAGTAGTTTCAGGGAATCAGCGGTCACTGAAGCTTTCTTT. This codes for CASSFRESAVTEAFF.

This clonotype was found a few times. This sequence joins TRBV7-9 and TRBJ1-1; TRBD1 is a possible D gene (6 bases). V lost 5 bases and J 7 bases, leaving 17 bases between the germline ends. Germline assignment: CDR1 SEHNR and CDR2 FQNEAQ (reference sequence). CDR3 length: 14 amino acids. The CDR3 region is CASSHIIQGYEAFF. As DNA, the CDR3 is TGTGCCAGCAGCCACATTATACAGGGATATGAAGCTTTCTTT.

This clonotype was counted at least ten times. This chain uses TRBV19 with TRBJ2-2; either TRBD1 or TRBD2 may fit D (5 bases each). This CDR3 comprises 15 residues. V lost 9 bases to trimming and J lost 1 base, with 15 bases between them. The germline V gene encodes CDR1 LNHDA and CDR2 SQIVND (reference sequence). The CDR3 nucleotides are TGTGCCAGCAGTTCCCGGGACCTGAACACCGGGGAGCTGTTTTTT. Residues: CASSSRDLNTGELFF. The whole variable domain, filled in from reference TRBV19 and TRBJ2-2, reads DGGITQSPKYLFRKEGQNVTLSCEQNLNHDAMYWYRQDPGQGLRLIYYSQIVNDFQKGDIAEGYSVSREKKESFPLTVTSAQKNPTAFYLCASSSRDLNTGELFFGEGSRLTVL.

This clonotype was seen only once. V and J are TRBV28 and TRBJ2-7; TRBD1 might be the D (5 bases). This CDR3 is built from 15 residues. Germline V gene sequence: CDR1 MDHEN, CDR2 SYDVKM. The V gene lost 5 bases and the J gene lost 0 bases, with 14 bases spanning the gap. Here the CDR3 DNA reads TGTGCCAGCAGTCCTGAGACAGCTTCCTCCTACGAGCAGTACGTC. This encodes CASSPETASSYEQYV.

The rearrangement uses TRBV29-1 and TRBJ2-2, with 11 bases identical to TRBD1. Per germline, CDR1 SQVTM and CDR2 ANQGSEA. V lost 6 bases, J lost 5 bases, and 11 bases stayed unmatched. The CDR3 is 16 amino acids. This CDR3 is CSVGKRGQGVTGELFF. CDR3 DNA sequence: TGCAGCGTCGGAAAGAGGGGACAGGGGGTAACCGGGGAGCTGTTTTTT.

The rearrangement joins TRBV7-9 to TRBJ1-6; D is perhaps TRBD1 (6 bases). Trimming removed 6 bases at V and 9 bases at J, with 15 bases between. The germline CDR1 and CDR2 sequences are SEHNR and FQNEAQ (reference sequence). The CDR3 runs 14 residues. The CDR3 spells CASSEDSSRSPLHF. CDR3 DNA sequence: TGTGCCAGCAGTGAGGACAGTTCTCGTTCACCCCTCCACTTT.

The chain recombines TRBV28 with TRBJ1-5; 7 nucleotides agree with TRBD1. Germline CDR1 reads MDHEN; CDR2 reads SYDVKM. The V and J ends lost 6 bases and 4 bases, in that order; junction bases with no gene match: 9. The CDR3 has 15 amino acids. The CDR3 spells CASSGGGPVNQPQHF. CDR3 nucleotide sequence: TGTGCCAGCAGCGGAGGGGGCCCTGTTAATCAGCCCCAGCATTTT.

A few counts support this clonotype. The chain has TRBV6-2 or TRBV6-3 and TRBJ2-1; D is perhaps TRBD1 or TRBD2 (5 bases each). V lost 0 bases and J 7 bases, leaving 13 bases between the germline ends. The CDR3 sequence is 15 residues long. The V gene's germline CDR1 is MNHEY and CDR2 SVGEGT. The CDR3 region has the DNA TGTGCCAGCAGTTACTCCGGGGCGAGAAGGAATGAGCAGTTCTTC. This encodes CASSYSGARRNEQFF.

The chain combines TRBV6-6 with TRBJ1-3; 9 bases align to TRBD1. J was trimmed by 4 bases and V by 4 bases; bases with no gene match: 2. CDR1 is MNHNY, CDR2 SVGAGI, per germline (reference sequence). This CDR3 is 14 amino acids long. CDR3 coding DNA: TGTGCCAGCAGTTCAGGACAGGGGGGAAACACCATATATTTT. It is translated as CASSSGQGGNTIYF.

The chain has TRBV20-1 and TRBJ2-7, with a possible D match to TRBD1 (6 bases). V lost 3 bases, J lost 0 bases, and 12 bases lay in between. Per the germline V gene, CDR1 is DFQATT and CDR2 is SNEGSKA (reference sequence). The CDR3 totals 14 residues. The CDR3 reads CSASSGTFSYEQYF. CDR3 sequence (DNA): TGCAGTGCTAGTTCCGGGACATTCTCCTACGAGCAGTACTTC.

This clonotype was observed a few times. This chain links TRBV20-1 with TRBJ1-1; 8 bases map to TRBD1. The CDR3 consists of 15 residues. Germline CDR1 reads DFQATT; CDR2 reads SNEGSKA (reference sequence). Trimming cost V 0 bases and J 3 bases; bases outside gene matches: 6. The CDR3 bases are TGCAGTGCTAGAGATTACAGGGGGGTAGACACTGAAGCTTTCTTT. Translation: CSARDYRGVDTEAFF.

The rearrangement joins TRBV4-1 to TRBJ2-3, with D perhaps TRBD1 (6 bases). Germline CDR1 is MGHRA and CDR2 is YSYEKL. The length of the CDR3 is 15 residues. V lost 0 bases and J lost 5, with 12 bases in between. The CDR3, as DNA: TGCGCCAGCAGCCAAGATACAGGGTTGGTAGATACGCAGTATTTT. Translation gives CASSQDTGLVDTQYF.

The chain links TRBV10-2 to TRBJ2-1; D unclear. This CDR3 comprises 13 residues. The V gene's germline CDR1 is WSHSY and CDR2 SAAADI. V lost 7 bases and J lost 4, with 11 bases in between. CDR3 nucleotide sequence: TGCGCCAGCATCAACCGGGTGTACAATGAGCAGTTCTTC. Translation: CASINRVYNEQFF.